Reported below is one T cell receptor (beta chain). Its cognate antigen is unknown. The data derive from a study of T cell responses to AZD1222 COVID-19 vaccine. Study in general: Investigators merged groups given second doses at roughly 4 or roughly 12 weeks.

The CDR3 runs to 13 residues. Germline V gives CDR1 GTSNPN, CDR2 SVGIG (reference sequence). V shed 4 bases and J shed 3 bases, with 12 bases lying between them. Study observations and caveats: White British donors predominated, females outnumbered males, and clonal diversity was possibly underestimated. Seropositive AZD1222 recipients at baseline numbered only 6 or 7.

Clones were read by immunoSEQ multiplex PCR, and TCRdb kept only the in-frame ones, dropping some. This sample carries around 120,000 clones, roughly 87% of them seen once, and the ten largest clones take about 1.2%. The sequence was obtained from an adult in good health. Specimen: peripheral blood, collected on day 0 of AZD1222 vaccination. The rearrangement joins TRBV30 to TRBJ1-1, with D maybe TRBD1 (6 bases). CDR3 nucleotide sequence: TGTGCCTGGAAGGGAAAGGGGGACACTGAAGCTTTCTTT. It encodes CAWKGKGDTEAFF. Full variable domain (missing parts from reference TRBV30 and TRBJ1-1): SQTIHQWPATLVQPVGSPLSLECTVEGTSNPNLYWYRQAAGRGLQLLFYSVGIGQISSEVPQNLSASRPQDRQFILSSKKLLLSDSGFYLCAWKGKGDTEAFFGQGTRLTVV.